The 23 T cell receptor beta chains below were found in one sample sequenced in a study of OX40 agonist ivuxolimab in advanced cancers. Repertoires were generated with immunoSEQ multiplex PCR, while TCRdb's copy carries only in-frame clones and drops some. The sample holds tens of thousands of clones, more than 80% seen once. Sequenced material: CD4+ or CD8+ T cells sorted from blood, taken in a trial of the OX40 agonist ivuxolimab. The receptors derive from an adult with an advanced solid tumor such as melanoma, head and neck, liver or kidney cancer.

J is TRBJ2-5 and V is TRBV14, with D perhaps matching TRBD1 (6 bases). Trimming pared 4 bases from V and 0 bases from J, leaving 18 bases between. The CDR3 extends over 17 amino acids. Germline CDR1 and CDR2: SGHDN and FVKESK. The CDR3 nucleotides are TGTGCCAGCAGCCCCCGGGACACACAATTCTACCAAGAGACCCAGTACTTC. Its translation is CASSPRDTQFYQETQYF.

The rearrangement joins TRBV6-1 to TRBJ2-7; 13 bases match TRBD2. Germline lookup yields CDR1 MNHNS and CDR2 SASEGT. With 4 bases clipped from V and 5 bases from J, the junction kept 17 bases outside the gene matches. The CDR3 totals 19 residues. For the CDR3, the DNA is TGTGCCAGCAGTGGCCGACTAGCGGGGGGCTCCAGCCAAAACCACGAGCAGTACTTC. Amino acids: CASSGRLAGGSSQNHEQYF.

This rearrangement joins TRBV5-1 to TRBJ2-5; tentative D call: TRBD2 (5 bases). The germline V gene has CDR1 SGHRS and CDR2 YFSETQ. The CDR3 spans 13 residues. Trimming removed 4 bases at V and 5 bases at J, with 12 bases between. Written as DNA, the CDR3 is TGCGCCAGCAGCCGGACTCGGAGGGAGACCCAGTACTTC. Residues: CASSRTRRETQYF. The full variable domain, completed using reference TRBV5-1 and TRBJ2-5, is KAGVTQTPRYLIKTRGQQVTLSCSPISGHRSVSWYQQTPGQGLQFLFEYFSETQRNKGNFPGRFSGRQFSNSRSEMNVSTLELGDSALYLCASSRTRRETQYFGPGTRLLVL.

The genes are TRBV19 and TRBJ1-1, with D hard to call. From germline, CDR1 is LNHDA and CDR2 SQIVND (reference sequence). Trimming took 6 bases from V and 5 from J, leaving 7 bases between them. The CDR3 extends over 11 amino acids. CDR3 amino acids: CASRRETEAFF. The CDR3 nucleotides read TGTGCCAGTAGGAGGGAGACTGAAGCTTTCTTT.

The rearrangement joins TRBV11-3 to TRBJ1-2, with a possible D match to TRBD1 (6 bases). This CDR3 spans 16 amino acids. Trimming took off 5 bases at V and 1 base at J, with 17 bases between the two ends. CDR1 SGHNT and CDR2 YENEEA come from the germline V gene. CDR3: CASSHTGRTINYGYTF. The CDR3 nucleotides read TGTGCCAGCAGCCATACAGGGCGGACGATTAACTATGGCTACACCTTC.

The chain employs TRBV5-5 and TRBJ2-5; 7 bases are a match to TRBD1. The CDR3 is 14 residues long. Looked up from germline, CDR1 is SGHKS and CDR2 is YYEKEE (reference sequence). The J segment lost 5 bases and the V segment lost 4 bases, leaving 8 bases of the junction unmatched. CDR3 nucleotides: TGTGCCAGCAGCGTAACAGGGGCGCGGGAGACCCAGTACTTC. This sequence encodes CASSVTGARETQYF.

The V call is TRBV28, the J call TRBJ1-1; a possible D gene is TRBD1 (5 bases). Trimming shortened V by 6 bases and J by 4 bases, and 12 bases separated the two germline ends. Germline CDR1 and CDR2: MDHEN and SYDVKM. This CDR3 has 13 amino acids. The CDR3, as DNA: TGTGCCAGCAGGCCGGGGCTGGGCACTGAAGCTTTCTTT. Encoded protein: CASRPGLGTEAFF.

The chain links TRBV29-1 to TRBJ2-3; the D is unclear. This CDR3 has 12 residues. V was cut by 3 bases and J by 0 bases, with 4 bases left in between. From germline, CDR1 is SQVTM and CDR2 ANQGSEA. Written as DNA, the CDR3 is TGCAGCGTTGACGGGAGCACAGATACGCAGTATTTT. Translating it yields CSVDGSTDTQYF.

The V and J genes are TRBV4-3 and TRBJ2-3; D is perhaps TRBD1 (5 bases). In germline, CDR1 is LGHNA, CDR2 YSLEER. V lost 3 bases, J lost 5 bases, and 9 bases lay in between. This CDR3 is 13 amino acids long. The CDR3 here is CASSQFTGDTQYF. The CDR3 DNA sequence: TGCGCCAGCAGCCAGTTCACAGGAGATACGCAGTATTTT.

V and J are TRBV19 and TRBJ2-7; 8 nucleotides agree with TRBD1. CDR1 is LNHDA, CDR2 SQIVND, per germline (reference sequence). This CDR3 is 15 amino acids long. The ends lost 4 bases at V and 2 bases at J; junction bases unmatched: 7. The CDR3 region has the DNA TGTGCCAGTAGTAGCGGACAGGGCGGGGCCTACGAGCAGTACTTC. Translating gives CASSSGQGGAYEQYF.

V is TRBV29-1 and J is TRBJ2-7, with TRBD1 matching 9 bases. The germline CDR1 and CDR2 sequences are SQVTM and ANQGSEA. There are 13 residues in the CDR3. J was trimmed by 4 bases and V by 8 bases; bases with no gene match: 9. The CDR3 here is CSTTQGQGYEQYF. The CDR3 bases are TGCAGCACAACACAGGGACAGGGTTACGAGCAGTACTTC.

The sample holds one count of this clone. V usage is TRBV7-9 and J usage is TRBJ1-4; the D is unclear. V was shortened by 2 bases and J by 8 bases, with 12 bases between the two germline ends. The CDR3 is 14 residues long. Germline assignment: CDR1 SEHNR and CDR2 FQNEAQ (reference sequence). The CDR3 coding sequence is TGTGCCAGCAGCTTACGGACGGAATCCGAAAAACTGTTTTTT. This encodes CASSLRTESEKLFF.

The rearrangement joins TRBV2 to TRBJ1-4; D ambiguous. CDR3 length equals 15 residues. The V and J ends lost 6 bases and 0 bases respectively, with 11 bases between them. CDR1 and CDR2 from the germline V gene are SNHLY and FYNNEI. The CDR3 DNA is TGTGCCAGCAGCCTCACTACAACAACTAATGAAAAACTGTTTTTT. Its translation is CASSLTTTTNEKLFF. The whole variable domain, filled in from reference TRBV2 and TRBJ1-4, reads EPEVTQTPSHQVTQMGQEVILRCVPISNHLYFYWYRQILGQKVEFLVSFYNNEISEKSEIFDDQFSVERPDGSNFTLKIRSTKLEDSAMYFCASSLTTTTNEKLFFGSGTQLSVL.

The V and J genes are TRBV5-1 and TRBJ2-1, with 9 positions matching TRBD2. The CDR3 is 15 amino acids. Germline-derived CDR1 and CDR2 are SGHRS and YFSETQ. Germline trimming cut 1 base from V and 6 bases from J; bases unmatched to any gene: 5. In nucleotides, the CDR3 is TGCGCCAGCAGCTTGTCTAGCGGGACCTTCAATGAGCAGTTCTTC. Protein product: CASSLSSGTFNEQFF.

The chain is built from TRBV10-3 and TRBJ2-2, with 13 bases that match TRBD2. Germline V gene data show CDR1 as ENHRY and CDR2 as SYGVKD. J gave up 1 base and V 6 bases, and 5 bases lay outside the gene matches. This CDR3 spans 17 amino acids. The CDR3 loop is CAIRGLAGHGNTGELFF. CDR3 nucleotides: TGTGCCATCAGGGGACTAGCGGGACATGGGAACACCGGGGAGCTGTTTTTT.

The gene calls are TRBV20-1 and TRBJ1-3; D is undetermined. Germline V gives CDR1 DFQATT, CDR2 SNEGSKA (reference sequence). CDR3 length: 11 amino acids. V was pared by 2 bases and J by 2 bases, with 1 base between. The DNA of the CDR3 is TGCAGTGCTAGACCTGGAAACACCATATATTTT. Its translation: CSARPGNTIYF.

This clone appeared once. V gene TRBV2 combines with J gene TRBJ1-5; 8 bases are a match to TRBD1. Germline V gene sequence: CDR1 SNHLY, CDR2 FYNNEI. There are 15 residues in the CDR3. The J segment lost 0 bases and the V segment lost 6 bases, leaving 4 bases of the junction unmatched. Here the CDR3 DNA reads TGTGCCAGCAGCCACAGGGGGGATAGCAATCAGCCCCAGCATTTT. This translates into CASSHRGDSNQPQHF.

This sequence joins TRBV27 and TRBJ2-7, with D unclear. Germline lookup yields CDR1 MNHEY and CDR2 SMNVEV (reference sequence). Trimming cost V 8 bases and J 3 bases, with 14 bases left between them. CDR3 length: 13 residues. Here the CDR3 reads CASFASGSYEQYF. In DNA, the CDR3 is TGTGCCAGCTTCGCCTCGGGCAGCTACGAGCAGTACTTC.

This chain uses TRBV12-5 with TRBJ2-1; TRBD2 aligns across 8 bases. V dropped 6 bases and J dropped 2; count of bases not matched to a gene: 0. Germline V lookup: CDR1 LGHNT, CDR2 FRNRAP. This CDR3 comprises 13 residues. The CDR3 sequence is CASGTSAYNEQFF. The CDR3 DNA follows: TGTGCTAGTGGGACTAGCGCCTACAATGAGCAGTTCTTC.

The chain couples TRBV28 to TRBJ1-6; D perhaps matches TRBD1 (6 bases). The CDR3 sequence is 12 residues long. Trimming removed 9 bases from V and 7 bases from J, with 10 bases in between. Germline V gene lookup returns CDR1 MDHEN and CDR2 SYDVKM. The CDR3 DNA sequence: TGTGCCAGTGACAGGAAGAATTCACCCCTCCACTTT. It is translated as CASDRKNSPLHF.

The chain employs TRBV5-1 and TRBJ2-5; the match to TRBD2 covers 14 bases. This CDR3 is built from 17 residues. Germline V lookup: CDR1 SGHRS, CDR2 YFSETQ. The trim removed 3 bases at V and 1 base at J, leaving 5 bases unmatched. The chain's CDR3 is CASSSGLAGGIQETQYF. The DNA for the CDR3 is TGCGCCAGCAGCTCTGGACTAGCGGGAGGAATCCAAGAGACCCAGTACTTC. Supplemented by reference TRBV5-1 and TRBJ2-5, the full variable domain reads KAGVTQTPRYLIKTRGQQVTLSCSPISGHRSVSWYQQTPGQGLQFLFEYFSETQRNKGNFPGRFSGRQFSNSRSEMNVSTLELGDSALYLCASSSGLAGGIQETQYFGPGTRLLVL.

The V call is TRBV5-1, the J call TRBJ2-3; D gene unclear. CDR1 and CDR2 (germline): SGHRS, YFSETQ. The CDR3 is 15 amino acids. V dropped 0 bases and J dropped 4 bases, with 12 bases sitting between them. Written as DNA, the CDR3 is TGCGCCAGCAGCTTGGGACACGATAGGGCAGATACGCAGTATTTT. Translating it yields CASSLGHDRADTQYF.

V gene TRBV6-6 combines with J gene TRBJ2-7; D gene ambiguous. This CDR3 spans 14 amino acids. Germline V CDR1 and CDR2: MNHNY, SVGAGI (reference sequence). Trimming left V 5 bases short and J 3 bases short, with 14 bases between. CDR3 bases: TGTGCCAGCAGTACCTCAGCCACCGGCTACGAGCAGTACTTC. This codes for CASSTSATGYEQYF.